This T cell receptor beta chain came from a study of T cell repertoires in ileal Crohn's disease. Generated by immunoSEQ multiplex PCR, the TCRdb table keeps only in-frame clones and is missing some. Of several thousand clones in the sample, about four fifths are singletons; the top ten hold about an eighth. The CDR3 sequence is 14 residues long. V lost 5 bases to trimming and J lost 1 base, with 11 bases between them. Germline lookup yields CDR1 MNHEY and CDR2 SVGAGI. This chain links TRBV6-5 with TRBJ1-1, with TRBD1 as a possible D gene (6 bases). Sequenced material: ileal tissue. The sequence came from an adult with Crohn's disease. The CDR3 here is CASSPQGWNTEAFF. In DNA form, the CDR3 reads TGTGCCAGCAGTCCCCAGGGGTGGAACACTGAAGCTTTCTTT.